Presented here are 22 T cell receptor beta chains from one specimen sequenced in a study of T-cell memory formation after mild COVID-19. TCRdb redid the calling of the 5' RACE reads with MiXCR, one entry per CDR3 protein. The table shows about 390,000 distinct CDR3 sequences, with 15% to 20% occurring only once. Sequencing was performed on PBMCs or a T cell subset sorted from them (not recorded which). The source is a man aged 18-30 years who had mild COVID-19 (a few samples of this study predate the infection). Cell type and time point are not known.

The chain employs TRBV12-3 or TRBV12-4 and TRBJ1-6; D is unresolved. The CDR3 has 14 residues. Between the trimmed V and J ends, which lost 3 bases and 10 bases, there was a span of 13 bases. CDR3 amino acids: CASSFGRGRSPLHF. CDR3 nucleotide sequence: TGTGCCAGCAGTTTTGGCAGAGGTAGATCACCCCTCCACTTT.

The chain's CDR3 is CASRYQEGTEAFF. The CDR3 DNA reads TGTGCCAGCAGATACCAGGAGGGGACCGAAGCTTTCTTT. The genes are TRBV7-3 and TRBJ1-1; maybe TRBD1 (5 bases). This CDR3 is 13 amino acids long. The V gene's germline CDR1 is SGHTA and CDR2 FQGTGA. The V gene lost 6 bases and the J gene lost 8 bases, with 16 bases spanning the gap. Filled out from reference TRBV7-3 and TRBJ1-1, the complete variable domain reads GAGVSQTPSNKVTEKGKYVELRCDPISGHTALYWYRQSLGQGPEFLIYFQGTGAADDSGLPNDRFFAVRPEGSVSTLKIQRTERGDSAVYLCASRYQEGTEAFFGQGTRLTVV.

The chain recombines TRBV29-1 with TRBJ1-2, with D possibly TRBD1 on 6 matching bases. Per the germline V gene, CDR1 is SQVTM and CDR2 is ANQGSEA. Trimming took 7 bases from V and 8 from J, leaving 20 bases between them. The CDR3 spans 13 residues. CDR3 residues: CSALTRGLGGYTF. The DNA for the CDR3 is TGCAGCGCACTGACGCGGGGGCTTGGAGGCTACACCTTC. The full variable domain, its missing parts supplied by reference TRBV29-1 and TRBJ1-2, is SAVISQKPSRDICQRGTSLTIQCQVDSQVTMMFWYRQQPGQSLTLIATANQGSEATYESGFVIDKFPISRPNLTFSTLTVSNMSPEDSSIYLCSALTRGLGGYTFGSGTRLTVV.

This clonotype was found a few times. V is TRBV2 and J is TRBJ2-1; D unclear. With 10 bases removed from V and 7 bases from J, the gap between germline ends came to 11 bases. Germline CDR1 and CDR2: SNHLY and FYNNEI. The CDR3 is 11 amino acids. The CDR3 sequence: CAIRVVNEQFF. CDR3 sequence (DNA): TGTGCCATTCGAGTGGTAAATGAGCAGTTCTTC. The full variable domain, with the rest looked up from reference TRBV2 and TRBJ2-1, is EPEVTQTPSHQVTQMGQEVILRCVPISNHLYFYWYRQILGQKVEFLVSFYNNEISEKSEIFDDQFSVERPDGSNFTLKIRSTKLEDSAMYFCAIRVVNEQFFGPGTRLTVL.

V gene TRBV5-6 combines with J gene TRBJ2-1; D is uncertain. V dropped 2 bases and J dropped 4 bases, with 7 bases sitting between them. From germline, CDR1 is SGHDT and CDR2 YYEEEE. The CDR3 spans 13 residues. As DNA, the CDR3 is TGTGCCAGCAGCTTACACCTATACAATGAGCAGTTCTTC. It specifies CASSLHLYNEQFF.

This clonotype was observed a few times. The CDR3, as DNA: TGCGCCAGCAGCCAAGTTGTACGAGGGGTTGGCGGGGAGCTGTTTTTT. This encodes CASSQVVRGVGGELFF. The J gene is TRBJ2-2, the V gene TRBV4-1; D may correspond to TRBD1 or TRBD2 (5 bases each). Germline CDR1 MGHRA, CDR2 YSYEKL. The CDR3 has 16 residues. V was shortened by 1 base and J by 7 bases, with 16 bases between the two germline ends.

This clonotype came up many times. The genes are TRBV6-5 and TRBJ2-1; the match to TRBD2 covers 9 bases. V shed 4 bases, J shed 6 bases, and the junction held 16 bases outside the gene matches. This CDR3 is 18 amino acids long. Germline V gives CDR1 MNHEY, CDR2 SVGAGI. The CDR3: CASSFIGGGAHTFNEQFF. Written as DNA, the CDR3 is TGTGCCAGCAGTTTTATCGGCGGGGGGGCCCACACGTTCAATGAGCAGTTCTTC.

The CDR3 region is CASSQTSRYEQYF. The CDR3 DNA reads as TGCGCCAGCAGCCAAACATCCAGATACGAGCAGTACTTC. The chain carries TRBV5-1 and TRBJ2-7; D ambiguous. V was clipped by 4 bases and J by 4 bases, with 12 bases between them. Germline V gives CDR1 SGHRS, CDR2 YFSETQ. CDR3 length equals 13 residues.

The V and J genes are TRBV20-1 and TRBJ1-3; 7 bases agree with TRBD1. The CDR3 length is 14 residues. Germline CDR1 reads DFQATT; CDR2 reads SNEGSKA (reference sequence). This chain's CDR3 is CRAPYRGRGNTIYF. CDR3 nucleotide sequence: TGCAGGGCGCCTTACAGGGGCCGTGGAAACACCATATATTTT.

This clonotype was observed a handful of times. This chain links TRBV10-3 with TRBJ1-4; no definite D call. The germline V gene has CDR1 ENHRY and CDR2 SYGVKD. The CDR3 covers 12 residues. Deletions cut 2 bases from V and 13 bases from J, with 11 bases between. The CDR3: CAISEPNEGLFF. The CDR3 bases are TGTGCCATCAGTGAGCCAAACGAAGGACTGTTTTTT.

This clonotype turned up a few times. The rearrangement links TRBV23-1 to TRBJ2-1; 7 nucleotides match TRBD2. TRBV23-1 qualifies as an ORF whose function is uncertain. V gave up 4 bases and J gave up 15 bases; unmatched junction bases: 9. This CDR3 has 12 residues. The CDR3 DNA is TGCGCCAGCAGTCGTAAGGCGGGGGTACGGTTCTTC. Translation: CASSRKAGVRFF.

The chain couples TRBV24-1 to TRBJ1-5, with 7 bases lining up with TRBD1. Losses at the gene ends were 9 bases for V and 5 bases for J; bases not matched to a gene: 9. The CDR3 is made up of 14 amino acids. The germline CDR1 and CDR2 sequences are KGHDR and SFDVKD. Here the CDR3 DNA reads TGTGCCACCCGGGATGGACAGGCTTATCAGCCCCAGCATTTT. Its protein is CATRDGQAYQPQHF.

This clonotype was observed a handful of times. The rearrangement uses TRBV5-1 and TRBJ2-5; weak D call: TRBD2 (6 bases). Germline loops: CDR1 SGHRS, CDR2 YFSETQ. The CDR3 contains 15 residues. Trimming shortened V by 3 bases and J by 4 bases, and 16 bases separated the two germline ends. CDR3 amino acids: CASSSRTGRGETQYF. In DNA form, the CDR3 reads TGCGCCAGCAGCTCCCGGACGGGGCGGGGAGAGACCCAGTACTTC.

This clonotype occurred a few times. This chain connects TRBV3-1 to TRBJ2-1; tentatively, D is TRBD1 (5 bases). This CDR3 comprises 15 residues. V lost 2 bases, J lost 3 bases, and 11 bases lay in between. Germline-derived CDR1 and CDR2 are LGHDT and YNNKEL (reference sequence). CDR3 nucleotides: TGTGCCAGCAGCCAAACGGTGGGGCTCTACAATGAGCAGTTCTTC. This encodes CASSQTVGLYNEQFF.

This chain links TRBV4-2 with TRBJ2-7; 7 positions match TRBD1. With 5 bases clipped from V and 0 bases from J, the junction kept 7 bases outside the gene matches. This CDR3 is 15 amino acids long. Germline CDR1 LGHNA, CDR2 YNFKEQ. The CDR3 nucleotides read TGTGCCAGCAGCGGACGGGACAGAGCCTCCTACGAGCAGTACTTC. Amino acid sequence: CASSGRDRASYEQYF.

This clonotype appeared a few times. V is TRBV5-8 and J is TRBJ1-5, with D possibly matching TRBD1 (6 bases). The V and J ends lost 3 bases and 7 bases respectively, with 14 bases between them. From germline, CDR1 is SGHTS and CDR2 YDEGEE. The CDR3 sequence is 14 residues long. DNA of the CDR3: TGTGCCAGCAGCTGGGACATCTCGGGGCAGCCCCAGCATTTT. Protein sequence: CASSWDISGQPQHF.

This clonotype was seen only a few times. This sequence joins TRBV19 and TRBJ2-3; D perhaps matches TRBD2 (5 bases). The CDR3 is 12 amino acids. Germline CDR1 LNHDA, CDR2 SQIVND (reference sequence). V shed 6 bases and J shed 4 bases, with 8 bases lying between them. The CDR3 DNA follows: TGTGCCAGTAGCGCTAGCCCAGATACGCAGTATTTT. Encoded protein: CASSASPDTQYF.

The gene calls are TRBV27 and TRBJ1-5; D unclear. The V end was cut by 4 bases, the J end by 9 bases, with 13 bases between. This CDR3 region has 13 residues. The germline V gene has CDR1 MNHEY and CDR2 SMNVEV (reference sequence). The CDR3 spells CASSSGRSLPQHF. The CDR3, as DNA: TGTGCCAGCAGTTCGGGTCGGTCCCTGCCCCAGCATTTT.

This clonotype appeared many times. The genes are TRBV7-2 and TRBJ2-5; no clear D gene. Germline CDR1 is SGHTA and CDR2 is FQGNSA. This CDR3 is 13 amino acids long. Trimming pared 5 bases from V and 2 bases from J, leaving 9 bases between. CDR3 in DNA: TGTGCCAGCAGCCCTAGACGACAAGAGACCCAGTACTTC. Encoded protein: CASSPRRQETQYF. The full variable domain, in which reference TRBV7-2 and TRBJ2-5 provide the parts outside the CDR3, is GAGVSQSPSNKVTEKGKDVELRCDPISGHTALYWYRQSLGQGLEFLIYFQGNSAPDKSGLPSDRFSAERTGGSVSTLTIQRTQQEDSAVYLCASSPRRQETQYFGPGTRLLVL.

This clonotype has just a few counts. The chain couples TRBV5-8 to TRBJ1-1, with D unresolved. V lost 2 bases to trimming and J lost 10 bases, with 21 bases between them. The CDR3 is 15 amino acids. Germline V gives CDR1 SGHTS, CDR2 YDEGEE. The CDR3 DNA reads as TGTGCCAGCAGCTTTGTTGTAGGAGAAACCCGAGGAGCTTTCTTT. This gives the protein CASSFVVGETRGAFF.

A few counts support this clonotype. The genes are TRBV5-1 and TRBJ1-4; D unresolved. V lost 4 bases and J lost 0, with 7 bases in between. This CDR3 has 14 amino acids. The germline gives CDR1 SGHRS, CDR2 YFSETQ. The CDR3 sequence is CASSQAATNEKLFF. DNA of the CDR3: TGCGCCAGCAGCCAAGCTGCAACTAATGAAAAACTGTTTTTT. The variable domain in full, completed from reference TRBV5-1 and TRBJ1-4, reads KAGVTQTPRYLIKTRGQQVTLSCSPISGHRSVSWYQQTPGQGLQFLFEYFSETQRNKGNFPGRFSGRQFSNSRSEMNVSTLELGDSALYLCASSQAATNEKLFFGSGTQLSVL.

The rearrangement uses TRBV6-5 and TRBJ2-1, with 12 nucleotides matching TRBD2. CDR1 and CDR2 from the germline V gene are MNHEY and SVGAGI. After removal of 6 bases from V and 12 bases from J, the junction contained 9 bases not matched to a gene. This CDR3 comprises 14 residues. The CDR3 reads CASRLAGGNFGQFF. In DNA, the CDR3 is TGTGCCAGCAGACTAGCGGGGGGCAACTTCGGGCAGTTCTTC.